These 27 T cell receptor beta chains came from one sample sequenced in a study of blood T cells in healthy people across ages. Primers used in a second PCR of roughly 6 to 12 cycles were a sample-barcoded 5' primer and a J-beta primer mix. TCRdb reprocessed the 5' RACE reads via MiXCR and lists one record per CDR3 protein. The repertoire holds 910,000 or so distinct CDR3 sequences, 51% seen once, with 20% to 25% in the top ten. Specimen: blood. The receptors stem from a woman in her sixties or seventies in good health.

The rearrangement uses TRBV27 and TRBJ2-5, with 7 bases aligning to TRBD2. J was trimmed by 2 bases and V by 7 bases; bases with no gene match: 10. Germline V CDR1 and CDR2: MNHEY, SMNVEV (reference sequence). CDR3 length: 15 amino acids. The CDR3 spells CASKEGLAVQETQYF. The CDR3 DNA reads as TGTGCCAGCAAGGAGGGGCTAGCGGTGCAAGAGACCCAGTACTTC.

The rearrangement links TRBV24-1 to TRBJ2-1; tentatively, D is TRBD2 (6 bases). This CDR3 comprises 13 residues. Germline CDR1 KGHDR, CDR2 SFDVKD. With 4 bases removed from V and 5 bases from J, the gap between germline ends came to 8 bases. This CDR3 is CATSDGGHNEQFF. The CDR3 DNA reads TGTGCCACCAGTGACGGGGGACACAATGAGCAGTTCTTC.

V is TRBV7-3 and J is TRBJ2-1, with D possibly TRBD1 on 5 matching bases. V was shortened by 4 bases and J by 5 bases, with 15 bases between the two germline ends. CDR1 is SGHTA and CDR2 is FQGTGA in the germline V gene. The length of the CDR3 is 15 residues. CDR3 in DNA: TGTGCCAGCAGCTCCTTTGGGCAGGGTCACAATGAGCAGTTCTTC. As protein: CASSSFGQGHNEQFF.

This clonotype was found a few times. The chain combines TRBV6-5 with TRBJ2-5, with 9 bases identical to TRBD2. TRBJ2-7 explains the end of the DNA better; the J call may be wrong. The CDR3 loop spans 15 amino acids. The germline V gene encodes CDR1 MNHEY and CDR2 SVGAGI. This CDR3 reads CASSYWAGGPHEQYF. The CDR3 DNA reads as TGTGCCAGCAGTTACTGGGCGGGAGGGCCCCACGAGCAGTACTTC.

At least ten counts were recorded for this clonotype. This chain connects TRBV7-2 to TRBJ2-1; D not resolved. Trimming took 1 base from V and 7 from J, leaving 14 bases between them. The CDR3 length is 15 residues. CDR1 and CDR2 from the germline V gene are SGHTA and FQGNSA. CDR3 sequence reads: CASSLGATPRNEQFF. The CDR3 DNA follows: TGTGCCAGCAGCTTAGGTGCGACCCCTAGGAATGAGCAGTTCTTC.

In this sample, this clonotype turned up a few times. The chain links TRBV7-2 to TRBJ2-3, with TRBD2 matching over 14 bases. Germline V gene sequence: CDR1 SGHTA, CDR2 FQGNSA. V was pared by 0 bases and J by 6 bases, with 8 bases of the junction left unmatched. This CDR3 has 18 residues. The CDR3 nucleotides read TGTGCCAGCAGCTTAGCCGCGGGACTAGCGGGAGTGGAGGATACGCAGTATTTT. This codes for CASSLAAGLAGVEDTQYF.

This clonotype was detected only a few times. The chain links TRBV18 to TRBJ2-7, with TRBD2 matching 10 bases. Germline V gene sequence: CDR1 KGHSH, CDR2 LQKENI. Unmatched junction bases numbered 18, after V lost 4 bases and J lost 3 bases. This CDR3 contains 19 residues. The CDR3 is CASSHDKVIAGGHIYEQYF. The CDR3 DNA follows: TGTGCCAGCTCACATGACAAGGTCATAGCGGGAGGCCATATCTACGAGCAGTACTTC.

The rearrangement links TRBV27 to TRBJ1-2; maybe TRBD1 (5 bases). Germline V gene lookup returns CDR1 MNHEY and CDR2 SMNVEV (reference sequence). The ends were cut back, 3 bases at V and 7 bases at J, with 15 bases in the middle. The CDR3 consists of 14 residues. As DNA, the CDR3 is TGTGCCAGCAGTTTTTGGCAGGGAGCTGGTGGCTACACCTTC. Translated: CASSFWQGAGGYTF.

This clonotype was found a few times. This chain links TRBV5-6 with TRBJ2-3; D could derive from TRBD1 or TRBD2 (5 bases each). CDR3 length: 15 residues. Germline V lookup: CDR1 SGHDT, CDR2 YYEEEE. Trimming removed 2 bases from V and 8 bases from J, with 18 bases in between. CDR3 sequence: CASSLVGTTALTQYF. CDR3 bases: TGTGCCAGCAGCTTAGTGGGGACCACGGCCCTTACGCAGTATTTT.

The chain recombines TRBV7-2 with TRBJ2-7; tentative D call: TRBD2 (5 bases). This CDR3 is built from 14 residues. V lost 4 bases, J lost 5 bases, and 15 bases lay in between. Germline V lookup: CDR1 SGHTA, CDR2 FQGNSA. The CDR3 DNA reads TGTGCCAGCAGCTCCCCTCCCGGGGTTGACGAGCAGTACTTC. Translating it yields CASSSPPGVDEQYF.

V usage is TRBV7-2 and J usage is TRBJ1-4; maybe TRBD1 (6 bases). This CDR3 has 13 amino acids. Germline CDR1 is SGHTA and CDR2 is FQGNSA. Trimming removed 5 bases from V and 16 bases from J, with 20 bases in between. The CDR3 protein is CASSPGGEGGSFF. The CDR3 nucleotides are TGTGCCAGCAGCCCTGGCGGAGAGGGGGGCTCGTTTTTT.

CDR3 protein: CASSSPNQETQYF. The CDR3 bases are TGTGCCAGCAGCTCCCCAAACCAAGAGACCCAGTACTTC. The chain is built from TRBV28 and TRBJ2-5; no clear D gene. The CDR3 has 13 amino acids. The germline gives CDR1 MDHEN, CDR2 SYDVKM. Trimming removed 6 bases from V and 0 bases from J, with 8 bases in between.

The V call is TRBV3-1, the J call TRBJ2-7; D call uncertain. Trimming removed 0 bases from V and 3 bases from J, with 12 bases in between. This CDR3 region has 15 residues. The germline V gene encodes CDR1 LGHDT and CDR2 YNNKEL (reference sequence). The CDR3 DNA reads TGTGCCAGCAGCCAAGATGGGCTAGAAGGCTACGAGCAGTACTTC. Translating gives CASSQDGLEGYEQYF.

The V and J genes are TRBV24-1 and TRBJ2-5; 14 nucleotides align to TRBD2. CDR3 length: 18 residues. The V segment lost 4 bases and the J segment 7 bases; nucleotides outside the gene matches: 13. Germline lookup yields CDR1 KGHDR and CDR2 SFDVKD. The CDR3 DNA follows: TGTGCCACCAGTGACCCGGGACTAGCGGGAGACTTTGGCGGGACCCAGTACTTC. It encodes CATSDPGLAGDFGGTQYF.

This clonotype was recorded a few times. V and J are TRBV7-9 and TRBJ2-4; 11 bases line up with TRBD2. The V and J ends lost 4 bases and 0 bases, in that order; junction bases with no gene match: 8. Germline assignment: CDR1 SEHNR and CDR2 FQNEAQ (reference sequence). The CDR3 covers 18 residues. This CDR3 reads CASSSAGTSGLAKNIQYF. Written as DNA, the CDR3 is TGTGCCAGCAGCTCCGCCGGGACTAGCGGCCTAGCCAAAAACATTCAGTACTTC. Variable domain in full (rest from reference TRBV7-9 and TRBJ2-4): DTGVSQNPRHKITKRGQNVTFRCDPISEHNRLYWYRQTLGQGPEFLTYFQNEAQLEKSRLLSDRFSAERPKGSFSTLEIQRTEQGDSAMYLCASSSAGTSGLAKNIQYFGAGTRLSVL.

This clonotype was observed a few times. The chain couples TRBV5-6 to TRBJ1-2; D is unclear. V lost 5 bases, J lost 4 bases, and 15 bases lay in between. Germline loops: CDR1 SGHDT, CDR2 YYEEEE. CDR3 length equals 14 residues. CDR3 coding DNA: TGTGCCAGCAGTCGGGGAGGAACGAGCTATGGCTACACCTTC. It translates to CASSRGGTSYGYTF. Complete variable domain (other parts from reference TRBV5-6 and TRBJ1-2): DAGVTQSPTHLIKTRGQQVTLRCSPKSGHDTVSWYQQALGQGPQFIFQYYEEEERQRGNFPDRFSGHQFPNYSSELNVNALLLGDSALYLCASSRGGTSYGYTFGSGTRLTVV.

This clonotype was seen only a few times. V gene TRBV7-9 combines with J gene TRBJ2-1, with TRBD2 matching 8 bases. The CDR3 extends over 19 amino acids. J lost 0 bases, V lost 4 bases, and 14 bases had no gene match. Germline-derived CDR1 and CDR2 are SEHNR and FQNEAQ (reference sequence). As DNA, the CDR3 is TGTGCCAGCAGCTACCCGGGACTAGACAATAAGAGCTCCTACAATGAGCAGTTCTTC. It codes for CASSYPGLDNKSSYNEQFF.

This clonotype was counted only a few times. The gene calls are TRBV4-2 and TRBJ2-3; D gene ambiguous. The germline V gene encodes CDR1 LGHNA and CDR2 YNFKEQ. This CDR3 has 13 residues. Trimming removed 1 base from V and 2 bases from J, with 4 bases in between. The CDR3 DNA reads TGTGCCAGCAGCCAAGTCACCACAGATACGCAGTATTTT. It codes for CASSQVTTDTQYF.

As DNA, the CDR3 is TGCGCCAGCAGCCAAGATGCAGAAACTCGCTACGAGCAGTACTTC. This gives the protein CASSQDAETRYEQYF. The chain recombines TRBV4-1 with TRBJ2-7, with D unclear. Germline CDR1 is MGHRA and CDR2 is YSYEKL. CDR3 length equals 15 residues. Trimming removed 0 bases from V and 3 bases from J, with 12 bases in between.

V usage is TRBV7-9 and J usage is TRBJ1-2; no definite D call. Germline V gene sequence: CDR1 SEHNR, CDR2 FQNEAQ (reference sequence). This CDR3 comprises 14 residues. V lost 7 bases, J lost 5 bases, and 17 bases lay in between. The CDR3 region has the DNA TGTGCCAGCATCTGGGGAGATGCCCCATATGGCTACACCTTC. It encodes CASIWGDAPYGYTF. The whole variable domain, filled in from reference TRBV7-9 and TRBJ1-2, reads DTGVSQNPRHKITKRGQNVTFRCDPISEHNRLYWYRQTLGQGPEFLTYFQNEAQLEKSRLLSDRFSAERPKGSFSTLEIQRTEQGDSAMYLCASIWGDAPYGYTFGSGTRLTVV.

The chain links TRBV27 to TRBJ2-1, with 8 nucleotides matching TRBD2. The CDR3 is 16 residues long. Germline V lookup: CDR1 MNHEY, CDR2 SMNVEV (reference sequence). J lost 8 bases, V lost 5 bases, and 14 bases had no gene match. CDR3: CASSAPGTSAVDEQFF. DNA for the CDR3: TGTGCCAGCAGTGCCCCCGGGACTAGTGCCGTGGATGAGCAGTTCTTC.

The chain has TRBV5-1 and TRBJ2-5, with D unresolved. Germline values: CDR1 SGHRS, CDR2 YFSETQ. V was pared by 0 bases and J by 2 bases, with 11 bases between. The CDR3 consists of 15 residues. Here the CDR3 DNA reads TGCGCCAGCAGCTTGGTAGTCACAGCGCAAGAGACCCAGTACTTC. Its translation: CASSLVVTAQETQYF.

The V and J genes are TRBV6-1 and TRBJ2-7, with 10 nucleotides matching TRBD2. This CDR3 has 20 residues. Germline CDR1 and CDR2: MNHNS and SASEGT. J was trimmed by 0 bases and V by 8 bases; bases with no gene match: 22. The DNA of the CDR3 is TGTGCCAGCGCCAAAGCTGGGTTAGCGGGAGGTTTGGGGCACTCCTACGAGCAGTACTTC. It specifies CASAKAGLAGGLGHSYEQYF.

This chain connects TRBV20-1 to TRBJ2-5, with TRBD2 matching 12 bases. After removal of 4 bases from V and 3 bases from J, the junction contained 6 bases not matched to a gene. The CDR3 runs to 15 residues. The germline gives CDR1 DFQATT, CDR2 SNEGSKA (reference sequence). The CDR3: CSATPSGGAKETQYF. Written as DNA, the CDR3 is TGCAGTGCTACCCCTAGCGGGGGGGCCAAAGAGACCCAGTACTTC.

V and J are TRBV20-1 and TRBJ1-6; the match to TRBD1 covers 8 bases. The germline CDR1 and CDR2 sequences are DFQATT and SNEGSKA (reference sequence). The CDR3 runs 10 residues. CDR3: CGQGNSPLHF. DNA of the CDR3: TGCGGACAGGGCAATTCACCCCTCCACTTT.

As to this clonotype: A clone one base away is much larger, so this may be a read error. The chain carries TRBV27 and TRBJ2-3; no reliable D call. V was clipped by 6 bases and J by 3 bases, with 4 bases between them. Germline V lookup: CDR1 MNHEY, CDR2 SMNVEV (reference sequence). CDR3 length: 11 amino acids. CDR3 in amino acids: CASRMTDTQYF. The CDR3 DNA reads as TGTGCCAGCAGAATGACAGATACGCAGTATTTT.

This clonotype came up many times. The gene calls are TRBV15 and TRBJ2-1; D is undetermined. CDR3 length: 13 amino acids. Per germline, CDR1 LNHNV and CDR2 YYDKDF (reference sequence). The ends were cut back, 3 bases at V and 7 bases at J, with 10 bases in the middle. The CDR3 sequence: CATSSGLVNEQFF. The CDR3 DNA is TGTGCCACCAGCAGCGGGCTTGTGAATGAGCAGTTCTTC.